Included here is one T cell receptor beta chain sequence, with context. The data stem from a study of technical replicates of blood from several donors. Germline V gives CDR1 SNHLY, CDR2 FYNNEI. The CDR3 runs 13 residues. V was trimmed by 4 bases and J by 5 bases, leaving 12 bases between them. Here immunoSEQ multiplex PCR was the method, and the copy in TCRdb shows in-frame clones only, minus some. The sample carries some 70,000 clones, more than 90% recorded once. The TCR originated in a human donor in good health. Sequenced: T cells isolated from PBMCs. The chain employs TRBV2 and TRBJ2-7; D is uncertain. For the CDR3, the DNA is TGTGCCAGCAGTGTGGGCCAGGTCCACGAGCAGTACTTC. Translated, it gives CASSVGQVHEQYF.